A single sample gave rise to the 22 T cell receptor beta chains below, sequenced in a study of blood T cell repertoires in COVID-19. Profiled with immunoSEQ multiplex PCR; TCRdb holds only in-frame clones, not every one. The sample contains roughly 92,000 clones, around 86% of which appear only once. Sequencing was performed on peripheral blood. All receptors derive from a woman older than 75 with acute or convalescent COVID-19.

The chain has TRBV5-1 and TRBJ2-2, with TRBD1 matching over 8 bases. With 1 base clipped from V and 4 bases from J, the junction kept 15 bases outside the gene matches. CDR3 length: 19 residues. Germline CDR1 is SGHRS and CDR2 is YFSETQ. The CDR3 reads CASSLRSRGRQLTTGELFF. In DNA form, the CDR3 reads TGCGCCAGCAGCTTGAGGTCCAGGGGGCGCCAATTAACCACCGGGGAGCTGTTTTTT.

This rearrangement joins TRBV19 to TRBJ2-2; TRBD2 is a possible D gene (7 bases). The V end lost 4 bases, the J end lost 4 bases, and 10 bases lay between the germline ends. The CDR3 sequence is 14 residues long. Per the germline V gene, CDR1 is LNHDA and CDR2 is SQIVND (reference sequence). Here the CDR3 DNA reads TGTGCCAGTAGTAGCGGGGGCCGCACCGGGGAGCTGTTTTTT. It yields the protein CASSSGGRTGELFF.

CDR3 amino acids: CASSHSPPGLAGGGETQYF. In DNA, the CDR3 is TGCGCCAGCAGCCATTCGCCTCCGGGACTAGCGGGAGGAGGGGAGACCCAGTACTTC. The chain employs TRBV4-1 and TRBJ2-5, with 15 bases aligning to TRBD2. The CDR3 is 19 amino acids. Germline V gene lookup returns CDR1 MGHRA and CDR2 YSYEKL. Losses at the gene ends were 3 bases for V and 5 bases for J; bases not matched to a gene: 13.

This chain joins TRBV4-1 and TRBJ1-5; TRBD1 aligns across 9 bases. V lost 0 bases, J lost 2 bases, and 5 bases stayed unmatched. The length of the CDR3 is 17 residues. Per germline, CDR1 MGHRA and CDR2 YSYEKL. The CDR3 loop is CASSQEGGQGGNQPQHF. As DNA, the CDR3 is TGCGCCAGCAGCCAAGAAGGGGGACAGGGAGGCAATCAGCCCCAGCATTTT.

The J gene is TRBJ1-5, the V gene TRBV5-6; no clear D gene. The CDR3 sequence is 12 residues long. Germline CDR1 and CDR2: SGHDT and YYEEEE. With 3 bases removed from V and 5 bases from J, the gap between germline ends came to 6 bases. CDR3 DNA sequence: TGTGCCAGCAGCTGGAGGGATCAGCCCCAGCATTTT. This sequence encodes CASSWRDQPQHF.

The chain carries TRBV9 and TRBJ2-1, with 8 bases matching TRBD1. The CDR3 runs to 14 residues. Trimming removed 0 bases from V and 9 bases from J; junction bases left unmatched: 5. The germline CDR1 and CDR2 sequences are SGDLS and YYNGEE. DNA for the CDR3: TGTGCCAGCAGCGTAGCTCAGGGGGCGGGTGAGCAGTTCTTC. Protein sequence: CASSVAQGAGEQFF.

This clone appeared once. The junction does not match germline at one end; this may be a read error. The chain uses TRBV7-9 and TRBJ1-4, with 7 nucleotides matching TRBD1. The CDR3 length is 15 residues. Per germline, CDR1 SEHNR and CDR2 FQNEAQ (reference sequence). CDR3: CASSLAGGTNEKLFF. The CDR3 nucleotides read TGTGCCAGCAGCCTAGCAGGGGGAACTAATGAAAAACTGTTTTTT.

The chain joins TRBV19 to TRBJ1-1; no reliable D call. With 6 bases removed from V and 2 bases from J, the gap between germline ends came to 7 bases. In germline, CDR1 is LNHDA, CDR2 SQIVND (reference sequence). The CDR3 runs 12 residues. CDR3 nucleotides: TGTGCCAGTAGGAACACCAACACTGAAGCTTTCTTT. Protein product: CASRNTNTEAFF.

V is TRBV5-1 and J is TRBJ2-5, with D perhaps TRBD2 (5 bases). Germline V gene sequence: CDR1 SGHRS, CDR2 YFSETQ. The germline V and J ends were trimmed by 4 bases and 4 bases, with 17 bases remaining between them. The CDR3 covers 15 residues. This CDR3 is CASSRNRELPETQYF. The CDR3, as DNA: TGCGCCAGCAGCCGGAACCGGGAATTGCCAGAGACCCAGTACTTC.

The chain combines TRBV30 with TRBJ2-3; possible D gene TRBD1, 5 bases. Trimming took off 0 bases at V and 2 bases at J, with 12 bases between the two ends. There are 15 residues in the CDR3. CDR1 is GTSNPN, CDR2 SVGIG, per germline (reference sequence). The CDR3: CAWSVRAGPTDTQYF. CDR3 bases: TGTGCCTGGAGTGTAAGGGCAGGGCCCACAGATACGCAGTATTTT.

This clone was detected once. The CDR3 DNA is TGTGCCAGCAGTTCTGGGACTCCCCCCTACGAGCAGTACTTC. Amino acids: CASSSGTPPYEQYF. V usage is TRBV11-2 and J usage is TRBJ2-7, with a weak D call TRBD2 (6 bases). This CDR3 spans 14 amino acids. Trimming took off 6 bases at V and 2 bases at J, with 14 bases between the two ends. From germline, CDR1 is SGHAT and CDR2 FQNNGV.

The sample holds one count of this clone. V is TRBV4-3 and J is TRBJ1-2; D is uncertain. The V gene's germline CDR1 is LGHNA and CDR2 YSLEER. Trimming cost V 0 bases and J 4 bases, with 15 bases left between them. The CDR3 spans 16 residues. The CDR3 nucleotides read TGCGCCAGCAGCCAAGATAGCCCGGCGGGAGCCTATGGCTACACCTTC. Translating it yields CASSQDSPAGAYGYTF.

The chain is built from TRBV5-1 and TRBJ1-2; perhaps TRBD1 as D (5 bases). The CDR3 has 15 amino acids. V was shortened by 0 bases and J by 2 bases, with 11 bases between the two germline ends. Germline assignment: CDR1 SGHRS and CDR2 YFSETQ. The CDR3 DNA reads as TGCGCCAGCAGCTTGGGAGGCAGGGAAAACTATGGCTACACCTTC. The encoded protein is CASSLGGRENYGYTF.

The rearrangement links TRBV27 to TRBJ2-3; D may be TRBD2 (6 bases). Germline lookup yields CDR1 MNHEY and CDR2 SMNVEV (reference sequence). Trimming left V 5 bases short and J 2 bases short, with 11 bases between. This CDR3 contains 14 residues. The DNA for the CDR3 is TGTGCCAGCAGTATAGGACTACCCACAGATACGCAGTATTTT. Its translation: CASSIGLPTDTQYF.

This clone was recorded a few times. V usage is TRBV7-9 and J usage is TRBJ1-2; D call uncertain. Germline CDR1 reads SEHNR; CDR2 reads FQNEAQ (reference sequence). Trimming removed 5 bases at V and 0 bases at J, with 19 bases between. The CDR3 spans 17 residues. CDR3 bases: TGTGCCAGCAGCCCCAGCTTTGGAGGCTACGCTAACTATGGCTACACCTTC. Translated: CASSPSFGGYANYGYTF.

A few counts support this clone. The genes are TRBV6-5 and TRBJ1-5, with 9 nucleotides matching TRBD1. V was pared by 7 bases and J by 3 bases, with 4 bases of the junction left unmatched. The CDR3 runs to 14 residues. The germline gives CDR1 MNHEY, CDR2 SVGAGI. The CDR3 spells CASTGQGNNQPQHF. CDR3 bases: TGTGCCAGCACTGGACAGGGGAACAATCAGCCCCAGCATTTT.

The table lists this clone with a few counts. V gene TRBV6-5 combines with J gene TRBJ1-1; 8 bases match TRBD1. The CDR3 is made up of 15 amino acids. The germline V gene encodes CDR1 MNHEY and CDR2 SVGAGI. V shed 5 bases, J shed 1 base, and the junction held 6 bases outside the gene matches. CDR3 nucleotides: TGTGCCAGCAGTACTCAGGACAGGGCGAACACTGAAGCTTTCTTT. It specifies CASSTQDRANTEAFF.

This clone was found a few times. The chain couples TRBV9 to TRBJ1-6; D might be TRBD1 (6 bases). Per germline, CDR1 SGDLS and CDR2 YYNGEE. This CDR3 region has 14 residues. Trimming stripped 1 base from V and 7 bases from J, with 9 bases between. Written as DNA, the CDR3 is TGTGCCAGCAGCGTAAAACAGGGAAATTCACCCCTCCACTTT. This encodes CASSVKQGNSPLHF.

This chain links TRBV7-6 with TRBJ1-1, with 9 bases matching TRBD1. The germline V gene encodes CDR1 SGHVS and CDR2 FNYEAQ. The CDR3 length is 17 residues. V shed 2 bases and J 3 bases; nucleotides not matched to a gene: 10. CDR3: CASSLFGLGQGYTEAFF. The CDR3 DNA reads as TGTGCCAGCAGCTTATTTGGGTTGGGACAGGGATACACTGAAGCTTTCTTT.

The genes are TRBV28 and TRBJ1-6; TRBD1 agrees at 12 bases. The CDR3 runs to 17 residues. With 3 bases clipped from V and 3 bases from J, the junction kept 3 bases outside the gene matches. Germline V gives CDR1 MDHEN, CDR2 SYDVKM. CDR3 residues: CASSLGTGGGYNSPLHF. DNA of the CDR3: TGTGCCAGCAGTTTGGGGACAGGGGGCGGCTATAATTCACCCCTCCACTTT.

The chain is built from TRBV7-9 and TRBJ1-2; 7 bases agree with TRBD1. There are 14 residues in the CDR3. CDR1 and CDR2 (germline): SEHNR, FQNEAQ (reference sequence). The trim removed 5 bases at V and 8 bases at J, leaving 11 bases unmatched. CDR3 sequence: CASSKSGQVGGYTF. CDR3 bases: TGTGCCAGCAGCAAAAGCGGACAGGTCGGGGGCTACACCTTC.

The CDR3 region is CAWSAGSSMEKLFF. The CDR3, as DNA: TGTGCCTGGAGTGCCGGGTCTTCCATGGAAAAACTGTTTTTT. The chain recombines TRBV30 with TRBJ1-4; D not resolved. CDR1 and CDR2 from the germline V gene are GTSNPN and SVGIG (reference sequence). Trimming left V 1 base short and J 8 bases short, with 14 bases between. The CDR3 loop spans 14 amino acids.